This T cell receptor (beta chain) derives from a study of T cell changes during pregnancy in multiple sclerosis. Some clones are missing from TCRdb's copy, which holds only in-frame ones; the method was immunoSEQ multiplex PCR. The sample has fewer than 65,000 clones; roughly nine tenths are singletons. V lost 3 bases to trimming and J lost 2 bases, with 14 bases between them. Germline V CDR1 and CDR2: SGHRS, YFSETQ. The CDR3 contains 16 residues. The specimen was CD4+ T cells from peripheral blood mononuclear cells, collected after pregnancy. The chain is built from TRBV5-1 and TRBJ2-2; D remains ambiguous. The receptor comes from a female donor with multiple sclerosis, enrolled in a pregnancy study. For the CDR3, the DNA is TGCGCCAGCAGCTCGCTCGGCGGAGAAAACACCGGGGAGCTGTTTTTT. Protein product: CASSSLGGENTGELFF.